This is a list of T cell receptor beta chains from one sample in a study of CD8+CD57+ T cells in acquired aplastic anemia. TCRdb re-derived calls from the reads in MiXCR, one entry per CDR3 protein. The sample carries about 270,000 distinct CDR3 sequences, roughly half recorded once. The sequenced sample consisted of sorted CD4+, CD8+, or CD8+CD57+ T cells (not recorded which) from PBMCs. All receptors derive from a human donor with severe aplastic anemia or a healthy control (not recorded which). Each CDR3 is given with its conserved first and last residue. The order of the fields is clone size, J gene, D gene, V gene, CDR3 protein, CDR3 DNA. A D gene is named only where the DNA matches it firmly. Rows give clone size only sometimes, using once, few, many, or a class for an expanded clone.

>many|TRBJ1-2|TRBD1|TRBV6-2/TRBV6-3
CASSKGAHRYGYTF
TGTGCCAGCAGTAAGGGGGCCCACCGCTATGGCTACACCTTC
>many|TRBJ2-5|TRBD1|TRBV5-1
CASSLGTGEETQYF
TGCGCCAGCAGCTTGGGGACAGGGGAAGAGACCCAGTACTTC
>few|TRBJ2-5|.|TRBV5-4
CASSLEFQETQYF
TGTGCCAGCAGCTTGGAGTTCCAAGAGACCCAGTACTTC
>.|TRBJ2-3|TRBD2|TRBV2
CASSSRLAGVSDTQYF
TGTGCCAGCAGTTCAAGGCTAGCGGGGGTTTCAGATACGCAGTATTTT
>.|TRBJ1-1|.|TRBV12-3/TRBV12-4
CASSLPRRVGTEAFF
TGTGCCAGCAGTCTGCCAAGGAGGGTTGGCACTGAAGCTTTCTTT
>once|TRBJ2-3|TRBD2|TRBV12-3/TRBV12-4
CASSRTSGTGDTQYF
TGTGCCAGCAGCCGGACTAGCGGGACCGGAGATACGCAGTATTTT
>.|TRBJ2-5|TRBD1|TRBV20-1
CSSPGQGSGTQYF
TGCAGCTCCCCGGGACAGGGGTCGGGGACCCAATACTTC
>.|TRBJ2-1|TRBD2|TRBV7-8
CASSLGAGDSYNEQFF
TGTGCCAGCAGCTTAGGAGCGGGGGATTCCTACAATGAGCAGTTCTTC
>.|TRBJ2-1|.|TRBV29-1
CSVATGGSINEQFF
TGCAGCGTAGCTACGGGGGGCTCTATCAATGAGCAGTTCTTC
>.|TRBJ2-3|TRBD2|TRBV15
CATSRSSGSDEYF
TGTGCCACCAGCAGATCAAGCGGGAGCGACGAGTATTTT
>few|TRBJ2-3|TRBD1|TRBV29-1
CSVEDLNRGPDTQYF
TGCAGCGTTGAAGATCTTAACAGGGGGCCAGATACGCAGTATTTT
>.|TRBJ2-7|.|TRBV7-3
CASTKGQEYEQYF
TGTGCCAGCACCAAGGGACAAGAGTACGAGCAGTACTTC
>.|TRBJ2-7|TRBD2|TRBV12-3/TRBV12-4
CASRGLAGDEQYF
TGTGCCAGCAGGGGACTAGCGGGTGACGAGCAGTACTTC
>once|TRBJ2-3|TRBD2|TRBV5-4
CASSLFGLASTDTQYF
TGTGCCAGCAGCCTATTCGGACTAGCCAGCACAGATACGCAGTATTTT
>.|TRBJ2-7|.|TRBV5-1
CASSFVDRPYEQYF
TGCGCCAGCAGCTTCGTGGACAGACCTTACGAGCAGTACTTC